The entry below describes one TCR beta chain. The target antigen is unknown. Primers included in the PCR were 60 Vbeta and 13 Jbeta primers. Here immunoSEQ multiplex PCR was the method, and the copy in TCRdb shows in-frame clones only, minus some. This table has about 140,000 clones, approximately 82% appearing once. This sample stems from a study of cytomegalovirus exposure and HLA in healthy donors. Study-level points and caveats: The study flagged 150 to 200 TCR beta chains as cytomegalovirus-associated. Near-uniform donor sequencing depth was presumed by presence/absence analyses.

CDR1 is MDHEN and CDR2 is SYDVKM in the germline V gene. CDR3 length equals 16 residues. V shed 2 bases, J shed 6 bases, and the junction held 6 bases outside the gene matches. The rearrangement links TRBV28 to TRBJ2-3, with TRBD2 matching 12 bases. Sequences were obtained from PBMCs. This sequence originates from a young man in good health and CMV-seropositive. Written as DNA, the CDR3 is TGTGCCAGCAGTTTAAATGTACTAGCGGGGGGCGATACGCAGTATTTT. Its protein product is CASSLNVLAGGDTQYF.